This record looks at one TCR beta chain sequence and its context. The sample comes from a study of blood T cell repertoires in COVID-19. Background on the study: Sources were T cells, B-cell-depleted T cells, or PBMCs; the material itself was cDNA or gDNA.

The CDR3 is 16 amino acids. Germline CDR1 and CDR2: MNHEY and SMNVEV (reference sequence). V was pared by 6 bases and J by 4 bases, with 19 bases between. Original analysis: How many nucleated cells were present was estimated from reference gene primer amplification. Sequencing was performed with immunoSEQ multiplex PCR; in TCRdb, only in-frame clones are kept and a portion is missing. V and J calls and clone size are as listed in that table; D and trimming were resolved from the DNA. The repertoire holds some 120,000 clones, with roughly 90% as singletons. The source is a man in his fifties with active COVID-19. V is TRBV27 and J is TRBJ1-5; D possibly corresponds to TRBD1 (5 bases). The sequenced sample was peripheral blood. The CDR3 DNA sequence: TGTGCCAGCAGCCCGGACACAAACCTCCGTAATCAGCCCCAGCATTTT. This sequence encodes CASSPDTNLRNQPQHF.